This T cell receptor beta chain originates from a study of shared clonotypes between healthy human individuals. This clone turned up a few times. Its antigen is not known. The study, taken as a whole, reports: Among non-shared clonotypes, generation probabilities were lower than among those shared by all four donors.

Using immunoSEQ multiplex PCR, the repertoire was profiled, and TCRdb retains in-frame clones only, with some absent. Of over a million clones listed, approximately 80% were seen once; the top ten hold about 0.52%. Per the germline V gene, CDR1 is SQVTM and CDR2 is ANQGSEA. V lost 3 bases and J lost 0; bases outside the gene matches: 2. The CDR3 loop spans 13 amino acids. The rearrangement joins TRBV29-1 to TRBJ2-7; 7 bases line up with TRBD1. This clonotype was obtained from a man between 18 and 29 years old in good health. Some clones in this sample may be carry-over from other donors' samples. The source material was memory CD4+ T cells from PBMCs. Subset meaning: CD45RA-negative fraction. The CDR3 reads CSVDTGDSYEQYF. CDR3 DNA: TGCAGCGTTGATACAGGGGACTCCTACGAGCAGTACTTC.